A selection of T cell receptor beta chains follows, all from one sample in a study of T cells in Graves' hyperthyroidism and ophthalmopathy. TCRdb ran MiXCR on the multiplex PCR reads and lists one entry per CDR3 protein. The sample comprises fewer than 400,000 distinct CDR3 sequences, 15% to 19% of which are singletons, and about 30% rests with the top ten. Sequenced sample: blood. The receptors come from a woman in her late teens or twenties with Graves' hyperthyroidism that later progressed to Graves' ophthalmopathy. Both conserved end residues are part of each CDR3.

CDR3aa: CASSFPLSRLAGGTGELFF; v_gene: TRBV11-2
CDR3aa: CAISESQRGREAFF; v_gene: TRBV10-3
CDR3aa: CASSSSTRTSRETQYF; v_gene: TRBV28
CDR3aa: CASSAILTGGNSPLHF; v_gene: TRBV5-4
CDR3aa: CASSSPRLAGVPDTQYF; v_gene: TRBV28
CDR3aa: CASSFHLGGRAAYEQYF; v_gene: TRBV28
CDR3aa: CSVAPGQGRDTQYF; v_gene: TRBV29-1
CDR3aa: CASSFSPQYGYTF; v_gene: TRBV28
CDR3aa: CASSTAPGTSATDTQYF; v_gene: TRBV27
CDR3aa: CAISETKWAPNEKLFF; v_gene: TRBV10-3
CDR3aa: CASGREGADTQYF; v_gene: TRBV27
CDR3aa: CAVGTDSGANVLTF; v_gene: TRBV28
CDR3aa: CAISEAPRQGENEQYF; v_gene: TRBV10-3
CDR3aa: CASSQDRGRQGYTF; v_gene: TRBV3-1
CDR3aa: CATRTGTGTYEQYF; v_gene: TRBV19
CDR3aa: CSAGGQGSSYNSPLHF; v_gene: TRBV20-1
CDR3aa: CAWSPGGDNYGYTF; v_gene: TRBV30
CDR3aa: CASSRQVFETQYF; v_gene: TRBV14
CDR3aa: CASSPQVNTEAFF; v_gene: TRBV18
CDR3aa: CSTQVPSGRGTDTQYF; v_gene: TRBV20-1
CDR3aa: CASQSENGYEQYF; v_gene: TRBV2
CDR3aa: CASSAGLAGPTDTQYF; v_gene: TRBV9
CDR3aa: CASSIGRTDYGYTF; v_gene: TRBV19
CDR3aa: CASSLASGKRTDTQYF; v_gene: TRBV5-1
CDR3aa: CATSGEPGTERAFF; v_gene: TRBV24-1
CDR3aa: CATSREVGTGTVYGYTF; v_gene: TRBV15
CDR3aa: CASRLNQPQHF; v_gene: TRBV7-2
CDR3aa: CASRRSGRGYTGELFF; v_gene: TRBV6-2/TRBV6-3
CDR3aa: CASSSLDTRAGELFF; v_gene: TRBV28
CDR3aa: CATQALTGTEAFF; v_gene: TRBV18
CDR3aa: CASSLASANQPQHF; v_gene: TRBV12-3/TRBV12-4
CDR3aa: CASSQAGFNSPLHF; v_gene: TRBV3-1
CDR3aa: CSTGEGPQPQHF; v_gene: TRBV20-1
CDR3aa: CASSEEGRQEGNQETQYF; v_gene: TRBV10-2
CDR3aa: CASSESVPVYHEQYF; v_gene: TRBV2
CDR3aa: CASSLSVAGPHTGELFF; v_gene: TRBV11-2
CDR3aa: CASSQSDSTRYEQYF; v_gene: TRBV2
CDR3aa: CASTQGGAGEQYF; v_gene: TRBV7-2
CDR3aa: CAISVGGLPGNSPLHF; v_gene: TRBV10-3
CDR3aa: CASSGGLAGVGNEQFF; v_gene: TRBV10-1
CDR3aa: CASSQGGTDYYEQYF; v_gene: TRBV4-1
CDR3aa: CASSHELAGVSRDNEQFF; v_gene: TRBV7-2
CDR3aa: CASSVVTQYF; v_gene: TRBV9
CDR3aa: CASSDRDRVPGQPQHF; v_gene: TRBV2
CDR3aa: CSVGGAAAGGTETQYF; v_gene: TRBV29-1
CDR3aa: CASSLEVMQLGDTGELFF; v_gene: TRBV7-9
CDR3aa: CASSHGPPPETQYF; v_gene: TRBV14
CDR3aa: CASSQDGTVTGNTIYF; v_gene: TRBV3-1
CDR3aa: CASSIRSYQAYEQYF; v_gene: TRBV19
CDR3aa: CASSFGQGASQETQYF; v_gene: TRBV7-9
CDR3aa: CAISESRDSYEQYF; v_gene: TRBV10-3
CDR3aa: CASSLDQSGYTEAFF; v_gene: TRBV11-2
CDR3aa: CASSYSVGFYGYTF; v_gene: TRBV6-6